The clone carrying this T cell receptor beta chain was recorded only once. The target antigen is unknown. From germline, CDR1 is SGHTA and CDR2 FQGNSA. CDR3 length equals 14 residues. V dropped 4 bases and J dropped 3 bases, with 13 bases sitting between them. TEMRA cells were FACS-enriched and CD8+ and CD4+ T cells negatively isolated. These data are taken from a study of CD8 T cells in Susac syndrome. Study in general: At the time of blood draw, patients with Susac syndrome were therapy-naive, receiving corticosteroids, or receiving intravenous immunoglobulin alone. Broader study findings: The study's TCR sequencing and HLA analysis drew on a certain number of individuals. That number was acknowledged as relatively small. In total CD8+ repertoires, more than 15 Susac-specific public clones were found, and CD8+ TEMRA repertoires had 5 or 6.

Roughly 0.45 to 1 ug RNA was reverse transcribed with random hexamers. TCRdb used MiXCR to reprocess the immunoSEQ multiplex PCR reads, holding one entry per CDR3 protein. The profile covers about 190,000 distinct CDR3 sequences, with 85% to 95% appearing a single time and 0.16% taken by the ten largest. This chain joins TRBV7-2 and TRBJ2-7, with D perhaps assigned TRBD1 or TRBD2 (6 bases each). The specimen sequenced was CD8+ T cells from PBMCs. This TCR derives from a human donor with Susac syndrome. The CDR3 region is CASSSRGESYEQYF. CDR3 sequence (DNA): TGTGCCAGCAGCTCGAGGGGGGAGAGCTACGAGCAGTACTTC. The variable domain in full, with the rest retrieved from reference TRBV7-2 and TRBJ2-7, is GAGVSQSPSNKVTEKGKDVELRCDPISGHTALYWYRQSLGQGLEFLIYFQGNSAPDKSGLPSDRFSAERTGGSVSTLTIQRTQQEDSAVYLCASSSRGESYEQYFGPGTRLTVT.